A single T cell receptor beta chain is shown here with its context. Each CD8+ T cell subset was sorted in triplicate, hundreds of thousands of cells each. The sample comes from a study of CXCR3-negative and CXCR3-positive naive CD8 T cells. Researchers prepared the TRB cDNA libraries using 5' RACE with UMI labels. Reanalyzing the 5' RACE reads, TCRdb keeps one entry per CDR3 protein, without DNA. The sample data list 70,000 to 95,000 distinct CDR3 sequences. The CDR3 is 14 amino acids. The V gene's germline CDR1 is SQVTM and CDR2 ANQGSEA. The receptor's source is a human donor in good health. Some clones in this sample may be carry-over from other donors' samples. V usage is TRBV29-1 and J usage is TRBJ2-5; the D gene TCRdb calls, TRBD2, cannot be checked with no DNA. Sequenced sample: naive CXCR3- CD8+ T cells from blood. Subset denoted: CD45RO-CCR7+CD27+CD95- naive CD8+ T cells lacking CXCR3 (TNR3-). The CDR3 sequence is CSLKLAGALGTQYF.